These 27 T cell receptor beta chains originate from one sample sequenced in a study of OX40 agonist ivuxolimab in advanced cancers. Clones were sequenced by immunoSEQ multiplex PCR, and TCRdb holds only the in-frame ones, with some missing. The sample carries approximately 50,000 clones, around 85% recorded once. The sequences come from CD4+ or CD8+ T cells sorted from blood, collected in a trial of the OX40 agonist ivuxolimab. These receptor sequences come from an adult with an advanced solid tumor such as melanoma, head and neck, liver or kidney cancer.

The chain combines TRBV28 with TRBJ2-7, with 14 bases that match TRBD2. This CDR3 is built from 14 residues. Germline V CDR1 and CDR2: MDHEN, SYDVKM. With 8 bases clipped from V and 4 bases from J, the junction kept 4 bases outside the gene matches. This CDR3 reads CASWGTSGRYEQYF. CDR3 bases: TGTGCCAGCTGGGGGACTAGCGGGAGATACGAGCAGTACTTC. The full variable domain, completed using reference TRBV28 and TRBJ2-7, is DVKVTQSSRYLVKRTGEKVFLECVQDMDHENMFWYRQDPGLGLRLIYFSYDVKMKEKGDIPEGYSVSREKKERFSLILESASTNQTSMYLCASWGTSGRYEQYFGPGTRLTVT.

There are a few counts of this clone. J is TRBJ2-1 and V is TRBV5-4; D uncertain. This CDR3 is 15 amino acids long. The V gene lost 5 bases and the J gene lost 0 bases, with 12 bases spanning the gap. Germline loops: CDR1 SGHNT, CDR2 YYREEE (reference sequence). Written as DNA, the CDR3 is TGTGCCAGCAGTATCGACGCTAGCTCCTACAATGAGCAGTTCTTC. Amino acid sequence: CASSIDASSYNEQFF.

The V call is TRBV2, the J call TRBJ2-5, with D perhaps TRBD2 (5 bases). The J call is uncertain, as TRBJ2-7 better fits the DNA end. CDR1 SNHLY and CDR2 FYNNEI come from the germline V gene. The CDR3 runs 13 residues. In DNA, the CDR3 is TGTGCCAGCAGTGACGTGGGAGCTTACGAGCAGTACTTC. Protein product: CASSDVGAYEQYF.

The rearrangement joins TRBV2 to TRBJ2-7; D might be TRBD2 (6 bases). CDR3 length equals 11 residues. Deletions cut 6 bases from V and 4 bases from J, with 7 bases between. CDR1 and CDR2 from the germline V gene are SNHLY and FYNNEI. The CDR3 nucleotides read TGTGCCAGCAGGGGGGGATACGAGCAGTACTTC. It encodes CASRGGYEQYF.

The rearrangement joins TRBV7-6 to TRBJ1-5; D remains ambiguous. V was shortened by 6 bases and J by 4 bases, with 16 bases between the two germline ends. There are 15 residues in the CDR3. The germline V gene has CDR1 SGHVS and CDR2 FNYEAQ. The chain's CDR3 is CASRIDGESNQPQHF. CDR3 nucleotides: TGTGCCAGCAGGATCGACGGGGAAAGTAATCAGCCCCAGCATTTT.

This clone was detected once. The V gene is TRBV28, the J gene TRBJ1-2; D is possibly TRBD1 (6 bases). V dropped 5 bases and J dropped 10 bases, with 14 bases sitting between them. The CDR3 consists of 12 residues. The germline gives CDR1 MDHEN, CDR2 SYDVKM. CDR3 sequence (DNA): TGTGCCAGCAGTCTCCCGACAGGCAACTACACCTTC. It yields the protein CASSLPTGNYTF.

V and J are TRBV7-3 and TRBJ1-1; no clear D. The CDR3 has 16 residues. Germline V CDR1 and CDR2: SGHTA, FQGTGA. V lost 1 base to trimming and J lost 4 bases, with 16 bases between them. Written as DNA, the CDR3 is TGTGCCAGCAGCTTAAATTCTGCGGGGTTGGGCACTGAAGCTTTCTTT. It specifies CASSLNSAGLGTEAFF.

CDR3 region: CASSERRAGGNQPQHF. Here the CDR3 DNA reads TGTGCCAGCAGTGAGAGAAGGGCAGGGGGCAATCAGCCCCAGCATTTT. The chain joins TRBV2 to TRBJ1-5; perhaps TRBD1 as D (6 bases). Germline-derived CDR1 and CDR2 are SNHLY and FYNNEI. This CDR3 has 16 amino acids. Trimming removed 3 bases from V and 2 bases from J, with 14 bases in between.

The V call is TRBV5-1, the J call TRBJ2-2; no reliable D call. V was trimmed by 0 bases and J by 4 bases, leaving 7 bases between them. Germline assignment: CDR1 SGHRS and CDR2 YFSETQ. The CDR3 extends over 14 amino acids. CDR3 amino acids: CASSLVLSTGELFF. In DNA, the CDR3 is TGCGCCAGCAGCTTGGTGTTATCCACCGGGGAGCTGTTTTTT. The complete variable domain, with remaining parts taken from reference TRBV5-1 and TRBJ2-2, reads KAGVTQTPRYLIKTRGQQVTLSCSPISGHRSVSWYQQTPGQGLQFLFEYFSETQRNKGNFPGRFSGRQFSNSRSEMNVSTLELGDSALYLCASSLVLSTGELFFGEGSRLTVL.

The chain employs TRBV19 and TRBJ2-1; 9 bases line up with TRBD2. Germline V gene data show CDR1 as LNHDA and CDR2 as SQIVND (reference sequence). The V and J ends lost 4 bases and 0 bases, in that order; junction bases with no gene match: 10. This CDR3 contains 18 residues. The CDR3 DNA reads TGTGCCAGTAGTAAATTCAGGACGACTAGCGGCTCCTACAATGAGCAGTTCTTC. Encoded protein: CASSKFRTTSGSYNEQFF.

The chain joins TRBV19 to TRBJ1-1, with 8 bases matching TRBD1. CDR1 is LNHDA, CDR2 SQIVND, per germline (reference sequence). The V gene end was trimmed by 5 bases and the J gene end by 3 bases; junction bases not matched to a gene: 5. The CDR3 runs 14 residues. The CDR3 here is CASSQQGGDTEAFF. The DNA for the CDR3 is TGTGCCAGTAGTCAACAGGGGGGGGACACTGAAGCTTTCTTT.

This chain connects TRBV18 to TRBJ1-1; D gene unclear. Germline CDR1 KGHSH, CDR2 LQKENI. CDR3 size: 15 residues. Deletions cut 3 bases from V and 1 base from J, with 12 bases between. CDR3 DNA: TGTGCCAGCTCACCCAGCATGGCCACGAACACTGAAGCTTTCTTT. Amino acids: CASSPSMATNTEAFF.

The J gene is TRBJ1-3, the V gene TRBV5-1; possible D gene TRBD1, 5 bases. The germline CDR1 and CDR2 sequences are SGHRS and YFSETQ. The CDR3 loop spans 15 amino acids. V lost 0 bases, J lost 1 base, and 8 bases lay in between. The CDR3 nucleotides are TGCGCCAGCAGCTTGGACAGGAAATCTGGAAACACCATATATTTT. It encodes CASSLDRKSGNTIYF.

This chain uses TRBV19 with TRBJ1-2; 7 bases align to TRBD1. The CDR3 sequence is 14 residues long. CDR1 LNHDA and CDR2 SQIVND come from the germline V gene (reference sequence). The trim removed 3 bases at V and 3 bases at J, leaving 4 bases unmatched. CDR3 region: CASSIDREHYGYTF. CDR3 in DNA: TGTGCCAGTAGTATCGACAGGGAGCACTATGGCTACACCTTC.

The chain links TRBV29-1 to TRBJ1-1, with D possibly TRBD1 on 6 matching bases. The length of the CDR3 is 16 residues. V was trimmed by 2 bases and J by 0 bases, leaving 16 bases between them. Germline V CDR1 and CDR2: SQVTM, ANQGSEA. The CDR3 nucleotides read TGCAGCGTTGAAACTGGGTGGCAGGGGCTGAACACTGAAGCTTTCTTT. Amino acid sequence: CSVETGWQGLNTEAFF.

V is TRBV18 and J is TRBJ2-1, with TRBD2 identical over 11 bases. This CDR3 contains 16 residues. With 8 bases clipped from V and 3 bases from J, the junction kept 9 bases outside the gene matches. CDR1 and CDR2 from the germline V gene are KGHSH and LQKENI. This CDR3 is CASKGATSGNYNEQFF. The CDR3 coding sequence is TGTGCCAGCAAGGGCGCGACTAGCGGGAACTACAATGAGCAGTTCTTC.

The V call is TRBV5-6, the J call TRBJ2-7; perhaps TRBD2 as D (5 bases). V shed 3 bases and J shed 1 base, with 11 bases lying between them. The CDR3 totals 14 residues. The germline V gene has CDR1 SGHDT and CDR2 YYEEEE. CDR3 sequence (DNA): TGTGCCAGCAGCTCGCCACCGGGATCCTACGAGCAGTACTTC. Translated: CASSSPPGSYEQYF.

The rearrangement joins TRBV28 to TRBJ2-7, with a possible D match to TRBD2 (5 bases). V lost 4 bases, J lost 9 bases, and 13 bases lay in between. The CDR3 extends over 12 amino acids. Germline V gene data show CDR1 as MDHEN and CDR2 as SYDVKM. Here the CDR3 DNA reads TGTGCCAGCAGTTCTAGCCTCTGGGCGCAGTACTTC. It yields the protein CASSSSLWAQYF. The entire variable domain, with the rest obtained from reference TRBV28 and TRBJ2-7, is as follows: DVKVTQSSRYLVKRTGEKVFLECVQDMDHENMFWYRQDPGLGLRLIYFSYDVKMKEKGDIPEGYSVSREKKERFSLILESASTNQTSMYLCASSSSLWAQYFGPGTRLTVT.

The CDR3 protein is CASSSRLAGWETQYF. As DNA, the CDR3 is TGTGCCAGCTCATCCCGACTAGCGGGATGGGAGACCCAGTACTTC. The chain combines TRBV18 with TRBJ2-5; 11 bases line up with TRBD2. CDR1 is KGHSH and CDR2 is LQKENI in the germline V gene. The CDR3 is 15 amino acids. Unmatched junction bases numbered 7, after V lost 5 bases and J lost 5 bases. The variable domain in full, with the rest retrieved from reference TRBV18 and TRBJ2-5, is NAGVMQNPRHLVRRRGQEARLRCSPMKGHSHVYWYRQLPEEGLKFMVYLQKENIIDESGMPKERFSAEFPKEGPSILRIQQVVRGDSAAYFCASSSRLAGWETQYFGPGTRLLVL.

Here the CDR3 reads CASTMDQYNEQFF. In DNA, the CDR3 is TGTGCCAGCACTATGGACCAGTACAATGAGCAGTTCTTC. The J gene is TRBJ2-1, the V gene TRBV2; no definite D call. Germline CDR1 SNHLY, CDR2 FYNNEI. The CDR3 is 13 amino acids. V was trimmed by 7 bases and J by 4 bases, leaving 11 bases between them.

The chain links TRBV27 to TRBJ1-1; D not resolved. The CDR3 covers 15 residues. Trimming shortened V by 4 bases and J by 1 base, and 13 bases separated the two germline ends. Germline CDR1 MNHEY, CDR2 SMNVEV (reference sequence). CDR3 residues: CASSSVRLPNTEAFF. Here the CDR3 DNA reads TGTGCCAGCAGTTCGGTACGACTCCCGAACACTGAAGCTTTCTTT.

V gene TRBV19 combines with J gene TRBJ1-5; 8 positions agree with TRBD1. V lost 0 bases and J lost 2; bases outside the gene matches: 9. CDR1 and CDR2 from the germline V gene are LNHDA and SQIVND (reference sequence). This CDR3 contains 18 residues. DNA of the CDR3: TGTGCCAGTAGTATAGAGGGCAGGGGGCGGCGGGGCAATCAGCCCCAGCATTTT. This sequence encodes CASSIEGRGRRGNQPQHF. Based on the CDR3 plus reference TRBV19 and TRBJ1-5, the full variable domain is DGGITQSPKYLFRKEGQNVTLSCEQNLNHDAMYWYRQDPGQGLRLIYYSQIVNDFQKGDIAEGYSVSREKKESFPLTVTSAQKNPTAFYLCASSIEGRGRRGNQPQHFGDGTRLSIL.

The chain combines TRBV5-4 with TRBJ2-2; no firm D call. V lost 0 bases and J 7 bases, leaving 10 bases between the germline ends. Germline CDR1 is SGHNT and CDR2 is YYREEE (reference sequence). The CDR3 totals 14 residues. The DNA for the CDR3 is TGTGCCAGCAGCTTGGGCCTAGAGGTCGGGGAGCTGTTTTTT. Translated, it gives CASSLGLEVGELFF.

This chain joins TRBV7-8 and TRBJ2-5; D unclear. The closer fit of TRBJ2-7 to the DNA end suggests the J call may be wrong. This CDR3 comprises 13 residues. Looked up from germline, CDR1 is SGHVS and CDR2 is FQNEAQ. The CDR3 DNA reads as TGTGCCAGCAGCATTACTGCAATCTACGAGCAGTACTTC. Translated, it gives CASSITAIYEQYF.

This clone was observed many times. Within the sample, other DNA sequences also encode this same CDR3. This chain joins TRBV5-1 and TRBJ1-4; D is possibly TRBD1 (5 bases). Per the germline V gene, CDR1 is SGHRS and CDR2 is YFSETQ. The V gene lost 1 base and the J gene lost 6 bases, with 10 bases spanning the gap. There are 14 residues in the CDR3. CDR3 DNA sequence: TGCGCCAGCAGCTTGCGGCAGGGCGATGAAAAACTGTTTTTT. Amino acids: CASSLRQGDEKLFF.

The CDR3 region is CASSRDIFGANVLTF. The CDR3 nucleotides read TGTGCCAGCAGCCGGGACATTTTTGGGGCCAACGTCCTGACTTTC. The J gene is TRBJ2-6, the V gene TRBV4-2, with D tentatively TRBD1 (6 bases). The CDR3 is made up of 15 amino acids. V lost 4 bases and J lost 3, with 10 bases in between. Per the germline V gene, CDR1 is LGHNA and CDR2 is YNFKEQ.

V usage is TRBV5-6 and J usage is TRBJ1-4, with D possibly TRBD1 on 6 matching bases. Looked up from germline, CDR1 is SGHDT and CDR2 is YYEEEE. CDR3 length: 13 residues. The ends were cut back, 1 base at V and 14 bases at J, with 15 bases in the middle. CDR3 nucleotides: TGTGCCAGCAGCTTGTCATACAGGGATGGGCTGTTTTTT. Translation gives CASSLSYRDGLFF.